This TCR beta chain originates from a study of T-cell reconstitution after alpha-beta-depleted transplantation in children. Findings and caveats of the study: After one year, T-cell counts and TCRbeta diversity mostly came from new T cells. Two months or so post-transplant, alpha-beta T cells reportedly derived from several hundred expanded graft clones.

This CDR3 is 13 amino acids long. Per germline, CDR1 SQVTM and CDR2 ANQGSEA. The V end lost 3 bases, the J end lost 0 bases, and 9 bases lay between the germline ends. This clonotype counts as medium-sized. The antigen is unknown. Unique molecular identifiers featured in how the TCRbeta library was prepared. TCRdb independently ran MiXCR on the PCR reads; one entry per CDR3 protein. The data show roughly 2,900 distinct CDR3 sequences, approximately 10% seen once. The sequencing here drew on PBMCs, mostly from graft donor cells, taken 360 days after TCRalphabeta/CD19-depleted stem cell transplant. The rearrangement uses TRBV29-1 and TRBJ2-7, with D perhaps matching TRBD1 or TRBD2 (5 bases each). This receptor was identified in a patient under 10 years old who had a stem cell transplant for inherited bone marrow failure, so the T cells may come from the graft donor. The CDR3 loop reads CSVDLGDSYEQYF. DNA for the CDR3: TGCAGCGTTGATCTGGGGGACTCCTACGAGCAGTACTTC.